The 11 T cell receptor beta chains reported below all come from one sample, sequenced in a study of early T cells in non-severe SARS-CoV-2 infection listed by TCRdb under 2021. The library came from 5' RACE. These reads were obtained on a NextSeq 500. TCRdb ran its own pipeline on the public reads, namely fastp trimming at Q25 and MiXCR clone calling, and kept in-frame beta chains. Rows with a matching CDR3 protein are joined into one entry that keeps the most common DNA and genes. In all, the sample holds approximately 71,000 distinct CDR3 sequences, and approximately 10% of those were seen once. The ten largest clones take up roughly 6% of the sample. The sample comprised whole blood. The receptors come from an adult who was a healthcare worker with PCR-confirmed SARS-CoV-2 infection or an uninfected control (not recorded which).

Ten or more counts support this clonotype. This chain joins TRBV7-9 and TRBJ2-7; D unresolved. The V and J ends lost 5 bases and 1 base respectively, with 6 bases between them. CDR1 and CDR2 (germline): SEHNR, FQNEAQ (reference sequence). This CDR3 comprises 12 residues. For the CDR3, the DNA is TGTGCCAGCAGCGAAGGTTCCTACGAGCAGTACTTC. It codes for CASSEGSYEQYF.

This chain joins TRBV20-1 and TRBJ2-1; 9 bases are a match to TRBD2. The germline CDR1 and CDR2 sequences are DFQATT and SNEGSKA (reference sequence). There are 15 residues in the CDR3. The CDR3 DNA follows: TGCAGCGGCGTACGGCTAGCGGGAAACTACAATGAGCAGTTCTTC. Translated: CSGVRLAGNYNEQFF.

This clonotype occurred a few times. CDR3 bases: TGTGCCAGTAGGCCAACCGGGACGGAGAACTATGGCTACACCTTC. It codes for CASRPTGTENYGYTF. This sequence joins TRBV19 and TRBJ1-2; TRBD1 might be the D (5 bases). This CDR3 region has 15 residues. V was trimmed by 6 bases and J by 2 bases, leaving 16 bases between them. Germline V gene data show CDR1 as LNHDA and CDR2 as SQIVND (reference sequence).

CDR3 nucleotides: TGTGCCAGCAGCCCTCTTGGCCCTAGGCGGGAGCAGTACTTC. Its translation is CASSPLGPRREQYF. The V call is TRBV6-6, the J call TRBJ2-7; D call uncertain. Trimming took off 6 bases at V and 7 bases at J, with 19 bases between the two ends. CDR1 and CDR2 (germline): MNHNY, SVGAGI (reference sequence). This CDR3 comprises 14 residues.

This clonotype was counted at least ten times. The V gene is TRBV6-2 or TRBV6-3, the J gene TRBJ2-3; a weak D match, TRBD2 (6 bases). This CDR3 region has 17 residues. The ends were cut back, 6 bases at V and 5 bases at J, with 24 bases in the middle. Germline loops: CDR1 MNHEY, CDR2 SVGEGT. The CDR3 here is CASSPRRVAGFGDTQYF. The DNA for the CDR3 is TGTGCCAGCAGCCCCCGTCGGGTGGCGGGATTTGGAGATACGCAGTATTTT.

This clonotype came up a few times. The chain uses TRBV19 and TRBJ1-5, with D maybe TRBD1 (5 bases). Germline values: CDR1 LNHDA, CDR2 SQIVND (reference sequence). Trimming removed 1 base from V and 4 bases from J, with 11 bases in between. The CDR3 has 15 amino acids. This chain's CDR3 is CASSIGRGGNQPQHF. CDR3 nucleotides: TGTGCCAGTAGTATAGGTCGCGGGGGGAATCAGCCCCAGCATTTT.

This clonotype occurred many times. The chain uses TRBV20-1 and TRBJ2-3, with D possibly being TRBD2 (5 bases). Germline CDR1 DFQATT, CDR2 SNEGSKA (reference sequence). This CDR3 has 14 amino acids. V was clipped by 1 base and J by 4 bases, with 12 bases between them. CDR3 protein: CSARGTEVPDTQYF. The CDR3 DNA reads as TGCAGTGCTAGAGGGACGGAGGTCCCAGATACGCAGTATTTT.

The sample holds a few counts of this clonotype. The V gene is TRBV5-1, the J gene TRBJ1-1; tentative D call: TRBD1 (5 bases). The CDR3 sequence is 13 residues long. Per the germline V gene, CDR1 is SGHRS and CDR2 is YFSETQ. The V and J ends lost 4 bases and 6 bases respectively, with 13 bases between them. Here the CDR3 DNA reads TGCGCCAGCAGCCACGACAGTTACGCTGAAGCTTTCTTT. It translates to CASSHDSYAEAFF.

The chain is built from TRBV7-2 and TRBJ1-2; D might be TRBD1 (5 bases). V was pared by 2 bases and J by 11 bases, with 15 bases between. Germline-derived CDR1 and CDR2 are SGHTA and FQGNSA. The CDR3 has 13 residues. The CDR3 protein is CASSLPGPPPYTF. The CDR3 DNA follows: TGTGCCAGCAGCTTACCGGGACCTCCTCCATACACCTTC. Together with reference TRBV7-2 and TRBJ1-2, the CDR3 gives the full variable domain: GAGVSQSPSNKVTEKGKDVELRCDPISGHTALYWYRQSLGQGLEFLIYFQGNSAPDKSGLPSDRFSAERTGGSVSTLTIQRTQQEDSAVYLCASSLPGPPPYTFGSGTRLTVV.

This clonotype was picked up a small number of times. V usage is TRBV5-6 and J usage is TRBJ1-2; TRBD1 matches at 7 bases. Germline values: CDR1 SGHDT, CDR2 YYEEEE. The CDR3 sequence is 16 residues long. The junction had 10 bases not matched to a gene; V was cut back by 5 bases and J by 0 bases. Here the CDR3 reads CASSTGTEYANYGYTF. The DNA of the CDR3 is TGTGCCAGCAGTACCGGGACAGAATACGCTAACTATGGCTACACCTTC.

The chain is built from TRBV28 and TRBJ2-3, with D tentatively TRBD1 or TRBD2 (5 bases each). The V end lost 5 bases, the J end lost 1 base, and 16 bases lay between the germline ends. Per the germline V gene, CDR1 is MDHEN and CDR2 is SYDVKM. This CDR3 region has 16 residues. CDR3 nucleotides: TGTGCCAGCAGTCCCGGGACGCTGATAGGCACAGATACGCAGTATTTT. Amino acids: CASSPGTLIGTDTQYF.